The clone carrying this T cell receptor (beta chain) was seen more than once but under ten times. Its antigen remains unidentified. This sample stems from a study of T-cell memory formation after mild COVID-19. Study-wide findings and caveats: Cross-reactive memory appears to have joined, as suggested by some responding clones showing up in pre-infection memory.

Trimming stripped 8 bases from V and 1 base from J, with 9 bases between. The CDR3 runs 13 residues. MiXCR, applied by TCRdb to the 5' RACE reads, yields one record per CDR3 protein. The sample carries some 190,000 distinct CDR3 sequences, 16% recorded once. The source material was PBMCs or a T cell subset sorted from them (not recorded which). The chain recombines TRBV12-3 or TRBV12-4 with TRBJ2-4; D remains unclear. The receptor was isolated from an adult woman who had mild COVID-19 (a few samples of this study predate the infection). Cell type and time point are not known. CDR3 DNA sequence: TGTGCCAGCGCCCCGACGGCCAAAAACATTCAGTACTTC. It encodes CASAPTAKNIQYF.